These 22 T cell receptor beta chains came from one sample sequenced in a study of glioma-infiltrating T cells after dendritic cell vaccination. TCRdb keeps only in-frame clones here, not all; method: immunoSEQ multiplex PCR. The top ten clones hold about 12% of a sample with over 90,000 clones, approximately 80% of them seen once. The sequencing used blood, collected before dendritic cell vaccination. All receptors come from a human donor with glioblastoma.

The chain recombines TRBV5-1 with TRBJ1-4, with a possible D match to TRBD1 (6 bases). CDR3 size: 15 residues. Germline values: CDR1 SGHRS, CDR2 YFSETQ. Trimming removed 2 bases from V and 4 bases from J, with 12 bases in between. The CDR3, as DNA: TGCGCCAGCAGCTTAGTCACAGGGAATAATGAAAAACTGTTTTTT. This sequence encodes CASSLVTGNNEKLFF.

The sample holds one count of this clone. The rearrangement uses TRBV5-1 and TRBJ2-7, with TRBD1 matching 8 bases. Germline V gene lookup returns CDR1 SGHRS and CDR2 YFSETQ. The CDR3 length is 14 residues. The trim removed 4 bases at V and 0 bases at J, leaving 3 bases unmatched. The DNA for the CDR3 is TGCGCCAGCAGCCGCGGACAGGGCTCCTACGAGCAGTACTTC. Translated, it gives CASSRGQGSYEQYF.

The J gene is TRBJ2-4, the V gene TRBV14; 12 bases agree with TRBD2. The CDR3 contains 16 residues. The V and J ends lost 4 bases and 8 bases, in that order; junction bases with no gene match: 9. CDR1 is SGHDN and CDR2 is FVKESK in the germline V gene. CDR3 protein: CASSRQTSGGFDIQYF. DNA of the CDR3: TGTGCCAGCAGCCGCCAAACTAGCGGGGGGTTCGACATTCAGTACTTC.

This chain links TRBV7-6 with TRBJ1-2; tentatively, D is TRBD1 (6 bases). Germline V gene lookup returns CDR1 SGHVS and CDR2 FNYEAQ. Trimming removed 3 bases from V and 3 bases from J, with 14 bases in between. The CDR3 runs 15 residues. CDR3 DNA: TGTGCCAGCAGCTTGGGGGCAACCCAGGACTATGGCTACACCTTC. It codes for CASSLGATQDYGYTF.

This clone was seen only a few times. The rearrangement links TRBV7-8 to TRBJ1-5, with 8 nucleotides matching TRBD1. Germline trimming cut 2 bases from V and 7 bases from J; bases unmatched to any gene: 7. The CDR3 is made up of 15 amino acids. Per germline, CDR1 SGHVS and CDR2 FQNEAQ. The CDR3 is CASSLRGQEWQPQHF. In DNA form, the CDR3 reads TGTGCCAGCAGCTTAAGGGGACAGGAGTGGCAGCCCCAGCATTTT.

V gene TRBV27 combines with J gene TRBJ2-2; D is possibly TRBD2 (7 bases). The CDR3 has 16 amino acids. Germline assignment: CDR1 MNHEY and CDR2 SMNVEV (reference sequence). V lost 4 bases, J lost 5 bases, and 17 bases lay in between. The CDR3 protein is CASSSPTRGGTGELFF. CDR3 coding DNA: TGTGCCAGCAGTTCACCCACAAGGGGGGGTACCGGGGAGCTGTTTTTT.

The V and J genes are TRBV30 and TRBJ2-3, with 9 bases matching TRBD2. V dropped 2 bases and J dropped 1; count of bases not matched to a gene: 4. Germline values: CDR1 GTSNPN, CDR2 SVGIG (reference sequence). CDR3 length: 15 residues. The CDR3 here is CAWSPASGGTDTQYF. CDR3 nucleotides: TGTGCCTGGAGTCCTGCTAGCGGGGGCACAGATACGCAGTATTTT. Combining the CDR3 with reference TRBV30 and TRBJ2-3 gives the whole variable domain SQTIHQWPATLVQPVGSPLSLECTVEGTSNPNLYWYRQAAGRGLQLLFYSVGIGQISSEVPQNLSASRPQDRQFILSSKKLLLSDSGFYLCAWSPASGGTDTQYFGPGTRLTVL.

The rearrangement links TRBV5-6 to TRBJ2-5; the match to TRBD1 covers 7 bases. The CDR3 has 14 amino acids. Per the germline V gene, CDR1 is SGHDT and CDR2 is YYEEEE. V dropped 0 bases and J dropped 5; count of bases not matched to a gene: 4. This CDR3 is CASSLEGARETQYF. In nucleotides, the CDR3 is TGTGCCAGCAGCTTGGAGGGGGCGAGGGAGACCCAGTACTTC. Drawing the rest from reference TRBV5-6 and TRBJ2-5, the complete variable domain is DAGVTQSPTHLIKTRGQQVTLRCSPKSGHDTVSWYQQALGQGPQFIFQYYEEEERQRGNFPDRFSGHQFPNYSSELNVNALLLGDSALYLCASSLEGARETQYFGPGTRLLVL.

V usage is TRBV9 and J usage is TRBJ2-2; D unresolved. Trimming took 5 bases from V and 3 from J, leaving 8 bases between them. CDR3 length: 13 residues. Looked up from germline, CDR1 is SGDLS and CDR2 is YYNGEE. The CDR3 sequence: CASRTDDTGELFF. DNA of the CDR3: TGTGCCAGCAGGACTGATGACACCGGGGAGCTGTTTTTT.

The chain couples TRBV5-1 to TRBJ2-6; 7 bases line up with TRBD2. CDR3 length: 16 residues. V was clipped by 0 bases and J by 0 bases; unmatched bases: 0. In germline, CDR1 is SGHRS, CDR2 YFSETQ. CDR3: CASSLGGGSGANVLTF. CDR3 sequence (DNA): TGCGCCAGCAGCTTGGGGGGGGGCTCTGGGGCCAACGTCCTGACTTTC.

This CDR3 is CASSSGDQPQHF. In DNA form, the CDR3 reads TGCGCCAGCAGTAGTGGAGATCAGCCCCAGCATTTT. V is TRBV10-1 and J is TRBJ1-5; D gene unclear. Germline V gene lookup returns CDR1 WNHNN and CDR2 SYGVQD (reference sequence). The CDR3 covers 12 residues. Between the trimmed V and J ends, which lost 5 bases and 5 bases, there was a span of 7 bases.

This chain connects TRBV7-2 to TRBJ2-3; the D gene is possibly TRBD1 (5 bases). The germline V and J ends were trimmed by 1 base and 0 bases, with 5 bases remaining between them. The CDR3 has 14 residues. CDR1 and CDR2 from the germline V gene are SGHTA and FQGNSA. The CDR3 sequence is CASSLEGSTDTQYF. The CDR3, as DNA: TGTGCCAGCAGCTTAGAGGGGAGCACAGATACGCAGTATTTT. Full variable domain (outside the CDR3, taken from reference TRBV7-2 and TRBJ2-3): GAGVSQSPSNKVTEKGKDVELRCDPISGHTALYWYRQSLGQGLEFLIYFQGNSAPDKSGLPSDRFSAERTGGSVSTLTIQRTQQEDSAVYLCASSLEGSTDTQYFGPGTRLTVL.

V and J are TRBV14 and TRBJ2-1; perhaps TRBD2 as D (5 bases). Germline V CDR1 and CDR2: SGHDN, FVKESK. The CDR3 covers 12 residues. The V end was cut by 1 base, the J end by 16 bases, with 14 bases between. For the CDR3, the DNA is TGTGCCAGCAGCCAAGTGTCTAGCCGTATCTTCTTC. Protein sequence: CASSQVSSRIFF.

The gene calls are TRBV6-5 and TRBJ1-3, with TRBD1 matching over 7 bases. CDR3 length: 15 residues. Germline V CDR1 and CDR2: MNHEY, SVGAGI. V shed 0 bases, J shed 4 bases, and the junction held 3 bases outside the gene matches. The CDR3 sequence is CASSYSTQGGNTIYF. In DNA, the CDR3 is TGTGCCAGCAGTTACTCGACACAGGGGGGAAACACCATATATTTT.

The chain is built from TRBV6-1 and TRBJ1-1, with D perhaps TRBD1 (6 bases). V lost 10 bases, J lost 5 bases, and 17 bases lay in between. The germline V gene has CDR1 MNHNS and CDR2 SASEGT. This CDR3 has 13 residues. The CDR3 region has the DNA TGTGCCACTGGACAGACTATGGGGACTGAAGCTTTCTTT. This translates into CATGQTMGTEAFF.

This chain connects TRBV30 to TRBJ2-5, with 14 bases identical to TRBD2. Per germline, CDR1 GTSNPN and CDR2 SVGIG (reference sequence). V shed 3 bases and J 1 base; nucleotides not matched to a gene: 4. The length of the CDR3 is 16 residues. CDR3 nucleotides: TGTGCCTGGAGGAAAGGGACTAGCGGGGGCCAAGAGACCCAGTACTTC. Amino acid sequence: CAWRKGTSGGQETQYF.

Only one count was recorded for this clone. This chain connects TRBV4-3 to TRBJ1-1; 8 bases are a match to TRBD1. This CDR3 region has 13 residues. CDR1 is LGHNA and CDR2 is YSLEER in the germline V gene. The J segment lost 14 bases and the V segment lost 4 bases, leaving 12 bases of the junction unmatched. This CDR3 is CASSLGPGQVGFF. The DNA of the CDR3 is TGCGCCAGCAGCCTGGGGCCGGGACAGGTTGGCTTCTTT.

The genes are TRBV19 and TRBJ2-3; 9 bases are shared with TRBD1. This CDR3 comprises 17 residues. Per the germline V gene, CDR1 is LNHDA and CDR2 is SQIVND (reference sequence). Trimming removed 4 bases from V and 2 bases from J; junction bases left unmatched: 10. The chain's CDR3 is CASSSPRDRVSTDTQYF. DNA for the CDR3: TGTGCCAGTAGTAGCCCCCGGGACAGGGTGTCCACAGATACGCAGTATTTT.

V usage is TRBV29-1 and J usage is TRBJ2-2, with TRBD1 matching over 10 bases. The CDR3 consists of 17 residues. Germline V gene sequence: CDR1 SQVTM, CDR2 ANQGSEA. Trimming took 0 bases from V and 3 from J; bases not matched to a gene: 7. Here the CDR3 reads CSVEDFRGQGDTGELFF. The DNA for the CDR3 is TGCAGCGTTGAAGATTTTAGAGGACAGGGGGACACCGGGGAGCTGTTTTTT.

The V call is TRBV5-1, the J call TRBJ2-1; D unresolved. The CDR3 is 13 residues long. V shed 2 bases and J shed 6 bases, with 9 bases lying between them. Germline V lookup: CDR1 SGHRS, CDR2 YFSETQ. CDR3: CASSLLYGNEQFF. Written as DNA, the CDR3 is TGCGCCAGCAGCTTACTCTATGGCAATGAGCAGTTCTTC.

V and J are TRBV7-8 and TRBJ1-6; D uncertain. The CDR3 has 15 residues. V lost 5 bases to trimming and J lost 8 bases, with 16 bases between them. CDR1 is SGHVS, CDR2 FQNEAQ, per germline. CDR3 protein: CASSPREAGHSPLHF. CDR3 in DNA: TGTGCCAGCAGCCCCCGGGAAGCGGGCCATTCACCCCTCCACTTT. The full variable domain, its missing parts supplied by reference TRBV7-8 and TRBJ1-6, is GAGVSQSPRYKVAKRGQDVALRCDPISGHVSLFWYQQALGQGPEFLTYFQNEAQLDKSGLPSDRFFAERPEGSVSTLKIQRTQQEDSAVYLCASSPREAGHSPLHFGNGTRLTVT.

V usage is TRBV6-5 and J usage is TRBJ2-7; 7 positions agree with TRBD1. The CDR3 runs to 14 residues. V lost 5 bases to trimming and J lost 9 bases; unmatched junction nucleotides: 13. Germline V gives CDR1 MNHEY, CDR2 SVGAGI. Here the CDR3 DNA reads TGTGCCAGCAGTCGGGGACAGCCAATAGTCTGGCAGTACTTC. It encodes CASSRGQPIVWQYF.